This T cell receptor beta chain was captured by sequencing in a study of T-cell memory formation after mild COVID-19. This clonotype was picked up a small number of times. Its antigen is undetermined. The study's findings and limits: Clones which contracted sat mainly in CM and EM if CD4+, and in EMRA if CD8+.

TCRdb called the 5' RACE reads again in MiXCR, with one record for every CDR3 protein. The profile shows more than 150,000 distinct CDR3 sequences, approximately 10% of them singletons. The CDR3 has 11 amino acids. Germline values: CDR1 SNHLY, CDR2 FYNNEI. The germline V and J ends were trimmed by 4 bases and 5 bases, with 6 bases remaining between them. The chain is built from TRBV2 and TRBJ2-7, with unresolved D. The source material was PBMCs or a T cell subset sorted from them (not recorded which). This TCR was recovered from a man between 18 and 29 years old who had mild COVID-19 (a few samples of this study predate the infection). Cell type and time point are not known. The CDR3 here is CASSVIDEQYF. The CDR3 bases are TGTGCCAGCAGTGTAATAGACGAGCAGTACTTC.